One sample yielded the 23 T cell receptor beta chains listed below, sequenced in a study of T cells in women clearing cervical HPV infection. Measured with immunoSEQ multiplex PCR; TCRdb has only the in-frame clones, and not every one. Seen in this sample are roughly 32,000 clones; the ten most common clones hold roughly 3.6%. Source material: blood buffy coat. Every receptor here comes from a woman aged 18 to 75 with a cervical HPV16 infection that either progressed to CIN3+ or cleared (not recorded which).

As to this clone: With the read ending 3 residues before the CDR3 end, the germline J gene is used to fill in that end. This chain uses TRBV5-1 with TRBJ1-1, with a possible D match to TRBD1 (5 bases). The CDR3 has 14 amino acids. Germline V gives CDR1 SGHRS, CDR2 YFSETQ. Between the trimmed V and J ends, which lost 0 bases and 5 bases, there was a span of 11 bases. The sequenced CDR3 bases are TGCGCCAGCAGCTTGGTTCCAGGGCGGACTGAA. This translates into CASSLVPGRTE. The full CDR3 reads CASSLVPGRTEAFF.

Here the CDR3 reads CASSESGSGNNEQFF. The CDR3 DNA, read in part, is TGCGCCAGCAGTGAGTCTGGTAGCGGGAACAATGAG. This chain uses TRBV10-1 with TRBJ2-1, with 8 positions matching TRBD2. With the read ending 3 residues before the CDR3 end, the germline J gene is used to fill in that end. CDR1 and CDR2 from the germline V gene are WNHNN and SYGVQD (reference sequence). The CDR3 is 15 amino acids. V lost 0 bases to trimming and J lost 5 bases; unmatched junction nucleotides: 3.

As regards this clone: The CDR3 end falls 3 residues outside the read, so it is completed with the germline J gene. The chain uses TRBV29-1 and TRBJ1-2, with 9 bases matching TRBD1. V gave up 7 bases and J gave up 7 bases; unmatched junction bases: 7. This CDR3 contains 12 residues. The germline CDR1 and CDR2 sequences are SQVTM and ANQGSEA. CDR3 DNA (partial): TGCAGCGCCTTCAACAGGGGGCTTGGC. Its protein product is CSAFNRGLG. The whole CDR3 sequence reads CSAFNRGLGYTF.

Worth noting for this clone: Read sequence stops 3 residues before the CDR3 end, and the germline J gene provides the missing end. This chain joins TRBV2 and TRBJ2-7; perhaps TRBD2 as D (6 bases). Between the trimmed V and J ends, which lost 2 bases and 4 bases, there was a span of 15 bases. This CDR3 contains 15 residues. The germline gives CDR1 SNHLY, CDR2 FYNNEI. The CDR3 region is CASSELRVGTYEQYF. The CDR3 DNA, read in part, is TGTGCCAGCAGTGAACTCAGGGTGGGGACTTACGAG.

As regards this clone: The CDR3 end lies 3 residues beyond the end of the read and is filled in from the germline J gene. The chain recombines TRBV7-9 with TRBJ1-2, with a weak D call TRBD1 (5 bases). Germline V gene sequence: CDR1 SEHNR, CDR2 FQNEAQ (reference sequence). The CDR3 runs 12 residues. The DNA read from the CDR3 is TGTGCCAGCAGTGTACAGGTGCAAGGC. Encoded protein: CASSVQVQG. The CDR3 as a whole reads CASSVQVQGYTF. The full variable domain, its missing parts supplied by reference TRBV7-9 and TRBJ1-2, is DTGVSQNPRHKITKRGQNVTFRCDPISEHNRLYWYRQTLGQGPEFLTYFQNEAQLEKSRLLSDRFSAERPKGSFSTLEIQRTEQGDSAMYLCASSVQVQGYTFGSGTRLTVV.

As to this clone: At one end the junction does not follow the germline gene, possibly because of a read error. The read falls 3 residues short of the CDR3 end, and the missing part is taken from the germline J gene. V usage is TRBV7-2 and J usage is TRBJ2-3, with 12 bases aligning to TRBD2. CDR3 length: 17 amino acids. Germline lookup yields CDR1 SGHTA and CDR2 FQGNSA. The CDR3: CASSLAGGPGSTDTQYF. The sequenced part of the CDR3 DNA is TGTGCCAGCAGCCTAGCGGGAGGGCCAGGGAGCACAGATACG.

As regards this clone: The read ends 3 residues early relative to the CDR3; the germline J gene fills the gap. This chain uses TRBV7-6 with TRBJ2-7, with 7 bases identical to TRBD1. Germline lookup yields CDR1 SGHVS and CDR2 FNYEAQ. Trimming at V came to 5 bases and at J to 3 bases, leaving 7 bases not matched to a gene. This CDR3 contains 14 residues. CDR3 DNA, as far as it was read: TGTGCCAGCAGCCTAGGGACAGCCAGCTACGAG. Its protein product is CASSLGTASYE. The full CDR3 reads CASSLGTASYEQYF. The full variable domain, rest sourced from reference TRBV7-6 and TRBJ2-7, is GAGVSQSPRYKVTKRGQDVALRCDPISGHVSLYWYRQALGQGPEFLTYFNYEAQQDKSGLPNDRFSAERPEGSISTLTIQRTEQRDSAMYRCASSLGTASYEQYFGPGTRLTVT.

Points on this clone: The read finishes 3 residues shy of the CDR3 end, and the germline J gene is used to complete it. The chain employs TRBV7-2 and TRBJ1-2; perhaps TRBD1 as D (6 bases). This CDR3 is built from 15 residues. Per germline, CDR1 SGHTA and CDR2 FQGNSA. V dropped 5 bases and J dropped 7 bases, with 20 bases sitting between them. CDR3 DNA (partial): TGTGCCAGCAGCCAAGGGGAAGGAGGGGGGGGTGGC. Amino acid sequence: CASSQGEGGGGG. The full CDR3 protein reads CASSQGEGGGGGYTF.

The CDR3 here is CASRRGQGSDYDYTF. The DNA read from the CDR3 is TGTGCCAGCAGGAGGGGACAGGGGTCAGACTACGAC. The chain links TRBV2 to TRBJ1-2, with 10 positions matching TRBD1. Coverage ceases 3 residues before the CDR3 finishes, and the germline J gene fills in the end. CDR1 and CDR2 from the germline V gene are SNHLY and FYNNEI. CDR3 length: 15 residues.

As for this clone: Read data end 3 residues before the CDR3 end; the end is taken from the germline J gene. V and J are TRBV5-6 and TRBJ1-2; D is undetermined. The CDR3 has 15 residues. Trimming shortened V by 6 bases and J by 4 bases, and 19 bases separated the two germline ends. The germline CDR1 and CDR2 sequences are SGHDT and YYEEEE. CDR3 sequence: CASTSMAGPRYGYTF. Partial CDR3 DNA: TGTGCCAGCACCTCAATGGCTGGGCCGCGCTATGGC.

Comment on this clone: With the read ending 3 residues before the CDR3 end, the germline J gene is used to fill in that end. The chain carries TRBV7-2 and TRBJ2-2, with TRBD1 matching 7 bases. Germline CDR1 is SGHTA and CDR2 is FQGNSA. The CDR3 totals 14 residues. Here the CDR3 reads CASSSTGPNSPLFF. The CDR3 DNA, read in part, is TGTGCCAGCAGCTCGACAGGGCCCAATTCACCG.

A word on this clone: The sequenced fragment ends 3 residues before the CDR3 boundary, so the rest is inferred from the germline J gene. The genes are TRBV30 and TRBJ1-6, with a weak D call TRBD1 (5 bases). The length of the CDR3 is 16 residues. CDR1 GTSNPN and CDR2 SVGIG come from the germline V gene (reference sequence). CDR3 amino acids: CAWSVSPGLPHIPLHF. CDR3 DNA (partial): TGTGCCTGGAGTGTGTCCCCGGGACTGCCCCACATTCCC.

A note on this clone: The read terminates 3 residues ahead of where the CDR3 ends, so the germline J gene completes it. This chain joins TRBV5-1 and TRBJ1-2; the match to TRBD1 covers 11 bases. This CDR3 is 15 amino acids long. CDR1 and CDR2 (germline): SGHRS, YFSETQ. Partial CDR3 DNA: TGCGCCAGCAGCCTCACCGGGACAGGGGGGATCGGC. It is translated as CASSLTGTGGIG. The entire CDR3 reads CASSLTGTGGIGYTF.

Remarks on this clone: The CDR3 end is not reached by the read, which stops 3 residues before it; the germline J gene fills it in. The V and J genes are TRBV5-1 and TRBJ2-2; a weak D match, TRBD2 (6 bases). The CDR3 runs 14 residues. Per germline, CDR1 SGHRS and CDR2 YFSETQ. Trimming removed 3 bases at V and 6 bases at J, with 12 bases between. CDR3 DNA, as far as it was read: TGCGCCAGCAGCTGGGACGGGGGATCCGGGGAG. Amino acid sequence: CASSWDGGSGE. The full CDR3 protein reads CASSWDGGSGELFF.

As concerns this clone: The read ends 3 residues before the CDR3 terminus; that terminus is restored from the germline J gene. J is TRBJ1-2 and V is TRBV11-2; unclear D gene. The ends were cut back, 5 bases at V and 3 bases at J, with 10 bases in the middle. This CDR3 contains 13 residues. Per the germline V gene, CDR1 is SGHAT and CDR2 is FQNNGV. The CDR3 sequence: CASSPGSYYGYTF. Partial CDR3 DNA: TGTGCCAGCAGCCCCGGTTCCTACTATGGC.

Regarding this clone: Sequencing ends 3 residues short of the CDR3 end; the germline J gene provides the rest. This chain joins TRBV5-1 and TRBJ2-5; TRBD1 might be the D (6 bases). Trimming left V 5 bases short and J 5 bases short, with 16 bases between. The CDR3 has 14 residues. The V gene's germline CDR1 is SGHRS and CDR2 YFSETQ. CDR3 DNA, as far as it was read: TGCGCCAGCAGTGAAGGGGGTTCACGGGAGACC. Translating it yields CASSEGGSRET. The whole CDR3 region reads CASSEGGSRETQYF.

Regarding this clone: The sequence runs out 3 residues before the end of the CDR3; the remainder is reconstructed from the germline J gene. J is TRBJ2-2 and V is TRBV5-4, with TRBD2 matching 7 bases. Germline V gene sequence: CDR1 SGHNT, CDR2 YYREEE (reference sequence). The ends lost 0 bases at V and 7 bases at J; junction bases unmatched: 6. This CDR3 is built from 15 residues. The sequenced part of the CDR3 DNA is TGTGCCAGCAGCTTGGCCGGAGCTAGCGGCGGGGAG. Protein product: CASSLAGASGGE. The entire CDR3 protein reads CASSLAGASGGELFF.

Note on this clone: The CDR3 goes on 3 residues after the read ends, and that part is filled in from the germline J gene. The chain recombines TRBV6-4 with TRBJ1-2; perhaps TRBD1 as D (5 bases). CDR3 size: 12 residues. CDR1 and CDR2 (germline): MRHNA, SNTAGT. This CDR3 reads CASSDRGVGYTF. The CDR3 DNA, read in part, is TGTGCCAGCAGTGACAGGGGAGTCGGC.

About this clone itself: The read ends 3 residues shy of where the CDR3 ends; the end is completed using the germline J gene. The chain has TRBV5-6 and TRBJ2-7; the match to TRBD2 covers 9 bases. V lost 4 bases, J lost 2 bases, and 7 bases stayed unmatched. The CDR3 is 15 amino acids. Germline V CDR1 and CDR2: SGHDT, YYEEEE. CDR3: CASSLGVAGAYEQYF. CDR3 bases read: TGTGCCAGCAGCCTCGGGGTAGCGGGAGCCTACGAG.

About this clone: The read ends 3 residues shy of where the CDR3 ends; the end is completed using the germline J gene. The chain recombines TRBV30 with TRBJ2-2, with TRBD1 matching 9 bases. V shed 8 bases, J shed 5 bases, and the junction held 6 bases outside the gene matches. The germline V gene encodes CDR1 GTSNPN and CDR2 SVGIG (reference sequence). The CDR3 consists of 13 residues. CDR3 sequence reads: CARDREGTGELFF. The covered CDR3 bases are TGTGCCAGGGACAGGGAAGGGACCGGGGAG. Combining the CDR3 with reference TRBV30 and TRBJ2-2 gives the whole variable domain SQTIHQWPATLVQPVGSPLSLECTVEGTSNPNLYWYRQAAGRGLQLLFYSVGIGQISSEVPQNLSASRPQDRQFILSSKKLLLSDSGFYLCARDREGTGELFFGEGSRLTVL.

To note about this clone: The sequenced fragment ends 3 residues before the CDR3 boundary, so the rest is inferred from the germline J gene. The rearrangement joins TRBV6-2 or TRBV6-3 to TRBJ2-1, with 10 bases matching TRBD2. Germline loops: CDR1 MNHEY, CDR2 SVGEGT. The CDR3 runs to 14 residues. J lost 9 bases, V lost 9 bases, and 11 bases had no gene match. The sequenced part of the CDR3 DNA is TGTGCCAGTGGGATAGCGGGAGGTTCCAGTGAG. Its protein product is CASGIAGGSSE. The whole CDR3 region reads CASGIAGGSSEQFF.

The part of the CDR3 DNA that was read is TGTGCCAGCAGCGACGACAGGGGCGGAGAAAAA. Its translation: CASSDDRGGEK. The CDR3 as a whole reads CASSDDRGGEKLFF. The chain is built from TRBV9 and TRBJ1-4; TRBD1 agrees at 8 bases. Read coverage stops 3 residues before the CDR3 terminus; the germline J gene supplies the remainder. The V gene end was trimmed by 3 bases and the J gene end by 8 bases; junction bases not matched to a gene: 6. The CDR3 runs to 14 residues. Looked up from germline, CDR1 is SGDLS and CDR2 is YYNGEE.

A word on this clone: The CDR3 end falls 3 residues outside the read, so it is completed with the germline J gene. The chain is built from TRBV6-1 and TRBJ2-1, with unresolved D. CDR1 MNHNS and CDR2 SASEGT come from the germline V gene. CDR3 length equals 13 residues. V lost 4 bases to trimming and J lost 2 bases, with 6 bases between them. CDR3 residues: CASSGATYNEQFF. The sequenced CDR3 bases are TGTGCCAGCAGTGGGGCCACCTACAATGAG.